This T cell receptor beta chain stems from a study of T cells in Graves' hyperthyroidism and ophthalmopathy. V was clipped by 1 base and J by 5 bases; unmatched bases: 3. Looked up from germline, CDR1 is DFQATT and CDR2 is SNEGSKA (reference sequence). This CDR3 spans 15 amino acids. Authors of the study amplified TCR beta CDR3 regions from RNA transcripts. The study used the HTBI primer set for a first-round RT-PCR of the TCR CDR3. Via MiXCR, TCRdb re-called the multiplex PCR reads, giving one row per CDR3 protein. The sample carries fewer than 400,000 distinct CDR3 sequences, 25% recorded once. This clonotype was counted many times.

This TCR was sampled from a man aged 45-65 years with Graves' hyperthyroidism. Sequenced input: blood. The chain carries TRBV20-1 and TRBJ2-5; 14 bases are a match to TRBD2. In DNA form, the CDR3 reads TGCAGTGCTAGAGGACTAGCGGGAGGGTGGGAGACCCAGTACTTC. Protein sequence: CSARGLAGGWETQYF.